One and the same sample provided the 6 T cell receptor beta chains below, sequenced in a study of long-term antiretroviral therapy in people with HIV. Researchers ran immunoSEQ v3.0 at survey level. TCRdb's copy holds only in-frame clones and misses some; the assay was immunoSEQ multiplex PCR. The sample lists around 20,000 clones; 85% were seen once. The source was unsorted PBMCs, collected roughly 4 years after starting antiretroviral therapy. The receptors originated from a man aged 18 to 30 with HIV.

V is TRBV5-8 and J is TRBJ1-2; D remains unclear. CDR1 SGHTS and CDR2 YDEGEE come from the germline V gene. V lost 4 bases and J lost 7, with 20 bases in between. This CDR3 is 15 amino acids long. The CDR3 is CASSPWTGGEGGYTF. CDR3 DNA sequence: TGTGCCAGCAGCCCCTGGACGGGCGGGGAGGGTGGCTACACCTTC.

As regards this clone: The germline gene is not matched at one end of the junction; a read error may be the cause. CDR3 DNA: TGTGCCATCGGGAACCCCGGGGAGCTGTTTTTT. Encoded protein: CAIGNPGELFF. The chain couples TRBV10-3 to TRBJ2-2, with no clear D. CDR1 and CDR2 from the germline V gene are ENHRY and SYGVKD. CDR3 length equals 11 residues.

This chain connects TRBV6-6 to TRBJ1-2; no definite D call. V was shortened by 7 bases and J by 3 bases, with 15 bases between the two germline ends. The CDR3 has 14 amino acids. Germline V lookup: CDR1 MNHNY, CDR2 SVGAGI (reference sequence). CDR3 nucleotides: TGTGCCAGCACCTACGAGAGGGTGTACTATGGCTACACCTTC. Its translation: CASTYERVYYGYTF.

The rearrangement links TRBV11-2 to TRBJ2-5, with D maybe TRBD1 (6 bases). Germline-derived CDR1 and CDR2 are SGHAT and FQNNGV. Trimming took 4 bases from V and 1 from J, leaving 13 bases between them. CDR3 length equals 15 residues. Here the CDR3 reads CASSYNTGPQETQYF. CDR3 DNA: TGTGCCAGCAGCTACAACACAGGGCCCCAAGAGACCCAGTACTTC.

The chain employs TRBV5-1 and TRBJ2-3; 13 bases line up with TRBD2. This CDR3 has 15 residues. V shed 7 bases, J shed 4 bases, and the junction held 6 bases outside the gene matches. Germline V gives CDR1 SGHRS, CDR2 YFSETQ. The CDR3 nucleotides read TGCGCCAGCTCCCTTACTAGCGGGGGGGCAGATACGCAGTATTTT. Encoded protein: CASSLTSGGADTQYF.

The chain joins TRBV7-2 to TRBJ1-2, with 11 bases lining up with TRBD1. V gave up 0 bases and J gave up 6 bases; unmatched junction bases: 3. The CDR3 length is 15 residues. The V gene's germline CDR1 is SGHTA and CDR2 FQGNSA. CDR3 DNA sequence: TGTGCCAGCAGCTTAGCTAGGACAGGGGGCAATGGCTACACCTTC. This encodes CASSLARTGGNGYTF.